These T cell receptor beta chains were read from a single sample in a study of read filtering for tumor transcriptome and immune sequencing. TCRdb reprocessed the reads with MiXCR, giving one entry per CDR3 protein. The sample lists 60,000 to 75,000 distinct CDR3 sequences, roughly a fifth occurring once. The source material was a population of CD138-negative cells sorted from bone marrow. Receptors originate from a donor aged 40 or over with multiple myeloma. Both conserved end residues are part of each CDR3. The D gene is left open where the match is weak. A row's size may be missing; if present it is once, few, many or a size class.

NA TRBJ2-1 many TRBV5-1 TGCGCCAGCAGCCTTGCCGCGGGGATAGGGAATGAGCAGTTCTTC CASSLAAGIGNEQFF
NA TRBJ2-5 NA TRBV20-1 TGCAGTGCCACCCTCTCCGTACAAGAGACCCAGTACTTC CSATLSVQETQYF
NA TRBJ1-1 many TRBV9 TGTGCCAGCAGCGCCGAGATGAACACTGAAGCTTTCTTT CASSAEMNTEAFF
TRBD1 TRBJ2-1 many TRBV28 TGTGCCAGCAGTGTCCTCGGGACAGGGAAAAATGAGCAGTTCTTC CASSVLGTGKNEQFF
TRBD2 TRBJ2-7 NA TRBV6-2/TRBV6-3 TGTGCCAGCCAGCGGGGGGCCTTCTACGAGCAGTACTTC CASQRGAFYEQYF
TRBD2 TRBJ2-5 many TRBV7-9 TGTGCCAGCAGCTTTCGGGGGGGCCAAGAGACCCAGTACTTC CASSFRGGQETQYF
NA TRBJ2-2 many TRBV20-1 TGCAGTGCTAGGGGTGGGAGCGCGAACACCGGGGAGCTGTTTTTT CSARGGSANTGELFF
NA TRBJ2-7 many TRBV7-8 TGTGCCAGCAGCTTAGTCGTGGGAGAGCAGTACTTC CASSLVVGEQYF
TRBD2 TRBJ2-3 many TRBV3-1 TGTGCCAGCAGCCAAGATGTACTAGCGGGGGAACCTAGCACAGATACGCAGTATTTT CASSQDVLAGEPSTDTQYF
NA TRBJ2-1 many TRBV27 TGTGCCAGCAGTTTAACAACGTCCAGGGTTAGATCCTACAATGAGCAGTTCTTC CASSLTTSRVRSYNEQFF
TRBD1 TRBJ2-7 many TRBV20-1 TGCAGTGCTAGTACGACAGGGGTAGGATACGAGCAGTACTTC CSASTTGVGYEQYF
NA TRBJ2-4 many TRBV3-1 TGTGCCAGCAGCCAGAGCCGGGACACCTATAGGTACTTC CASSQSRDTYRYF
NA TRBJ2-7 NA TRBV5-5 TGTGCCAGCAGCTCCCGGGACGTCATCTACGAGCAGTACTTC CASSSRDVIYEQYF
TRBD1 TRBJ2-1 NA TRBV7-2 TGTGCCAGCAGCTCACCAACCAAACACGGACAGGAGAGCTACAATGAGCAGTTCTTC CASSSPTKHGQESYNEQFF
TRBD2 TRBJ2-1 many TRBV29-1 TGCAGCGTTGGCGGGAGGGCCTTCAATGAGCAGTTCTTC CSVGGRAFNEQFF
TRBD2 TRBJ2-1 many TRBV19 TGTGCCAGTAGTTTTACTAGCGGGGGAACCTACAATGAGCAGTTCTTC CASSFTSGGTYNEQFF
TRBD1 TRBJ2-1 many TRBV11-2 TGTGCCAGCACCCCGGGACAGTACAATGAGCAGTTCTTC CASTPGQYNEQFF
TRBD1 TRBJ1-1 few TRBV29-1 TGCAGCGTCGGCCTAACAGGGGGCACTGGAGCTTTCTTT CSVGLTGGTGAFF
TRBD1 TRBJ1-1 many TRBV30 TGTGCCTTTATCACAGGGGTAAGCGGTCCGCCGATCTTT CAFITGVSGPPIF
TRBD2 TRBJ2-3 few TRBV20-1 TGCAGTGCCCAACCGAGGGGCGGGAGGGCCATCCCAGATACGCAGTATTTT CSAQPRGGRAIPDTQYF
TRBD1 TRBJ1-1 many TRBV4-1 TGCGCCAGCAGCCATGGACAGGGAATCACTGAAGCTTTCTTT CASSHGQGITEAFF
NA TRBJ2-5 many TRBV3-1 TGTGCCAGCAGCCAAAGCAGGAGCCAAGAGACCCAGTACTTC CASSQSRSQETQYF
NA TRBJ1-5 many TRBV20-1 TGCAGTGCTAGACAGGGAACTAGCAATCAGCCCCAGCATTTT CSARQGTSNQPQHF
NA TRBJ2-1 many TRBV24-1 TGTGCCACCAGTGATTTGGGACAGTTGGATGGGCAGTTCTTC CATSDLGQLDGQFF
TRBD1 TRBJ2-1 medium-sized TRBV20-1 TGCAGTGCAGTGGACAGGGGGCTCCGGAATGAGCAGTTCTTC CSAVDRGLRNEQFF
NA TRBJ2-1 many TRBV21-1 TGTGCCAGCAGCGGAAGACCACTAGAATTTAAGCGAGATGAGCAGTTCTTC CASSGRPLEFKRDEQFF
NA TRBJ1-2 NA TRBV7-2 TGTGCCAGCACCCCCTCGACAGGAGCTAACTATGGCTACACCTTC CASTPSTGANYGYTF
NA TRBJ1-2 many TRBV30 TGTGCCTGGAGTGTACTAACGTTTGGCTACACCTTC CAWSVLTFGYTF
TRBD2 TRBJ2-2 many TRBV3-1 TGTGCCAGCAGCCCCAGAGGGCGGGGGGCGAACACCGGGGAGCTGTTTTTT CASSPRGRGANTGELFF
NA TRBJ1-1 many TRBV20-1 TGCAGTGCTACGGCGGGCTGGAACACTGAAGCTTTCTTT CSATAGWNTEAFF
NA TRBJ2-7 many TRBV18 TGTGCCAGCTCACCACGGTCATCACAGGGCAACGAGCAGTACTTC CASSPRSSQGNEQYF
NA TRBJ1-5 NA TRBV12-3/TRBV12-4 TGTGCCAGCGTTGCGTCCGGGCAGATAAATCAGCCCCAGCATTTT CASVASGQINQPQHF
TRBD1 TRBJ2-7 many TRBV6-1 TGTGCCAGCAGTTACCTGACAGGGTACGAGCAGTACTTC CASSYLTGYEQYF
NA TRBJ2-2 NA TRBV5-1 TGCGCCAGCAGCACCGAAATCGCCGGGGAGCTGTTTTTT CASSTEIAGELFF
TRBD1 TRBJ2-1 many TRBV28 TGTGCCAGCAATTCCATCGGGACAGGAGGTTGCAATGAGCAGTTCTTC CASNSIGTGGCNEQFF
NA TRBJ2-7 many TRBV11-3 TGTGCCAGCAGCCCAGGCAGGGCGGGCGAGCAGTACTTC CASSPGRAGEQYF
TRBD2 TRBJ2-7 many TRBV28 TGTGCCAGCAGTTGGGACTACCTACGAGCATCCGACGAGCAGTACTTC CASSWDYLRASDEQYF
TRBD1 TRBJ2-2 many TRBV4-1 TGCGCCAGCAGCCAACGTACAGGGGGCTATTCGAACACCGGGGAGCTGCTTTTT CASSQRTGGYSNTGELLF
NA TRBJ2-1 many TRBV29-1 TGCAGCGCCATCTTGTCTCTAGGGAACAATGAGCAGTTCTTC CSAILSLGNNEQFF
TRBD2 TRBJ2-1 NA TRBV25-1 TGTGCCAGCTGCCCGGGACTAGGCTCCTACAATGAGCAGTTCTTC CASCPGLGSYNEQFF
NA TRBJ2-1 many TRBV7-9 TGTGCCAGCAGCTTAATTTCTCTATCGAGCTCCTACAATGAGCAGTTCTTC CASSLISLSSSYNEQFF
TRBD2 TRBJ2-7 many TRBV5-1 TGCGCCAGCAGCTTGGTCCTAGCGGGGGATAGCTCCTACGAGCAGTACTTC CASSLVLAGDSSYEQYF